This T cell receptor beta chain was observed in a study of CD8 T cells in Susac syndrome. When the RNA was reverse transcribed, random hexamers were used with an input of about 0.5 to 1 ug. One entry per CDR3 protein, called by TCRdb with MiXCR from the immunoSEQ multiplex PCR reads. This sample yields about 81,000 distinct CDR3 sequences, of which 94% are seen a single time; approximately 0.94% belongs to the top ten. Germline CDR1 is MNHEY and CDR2 is SMNVEV (reference sequence). The CDR3 spans 12 residues. J gave up 7 bases and V 8 bases, and 6 bases lay outside the gene matches. The chain recombines TRBV27 with TRBJ2-7; TRBD2 aligns across 9 bases. This receptor was identified in a human donor with Susac syndrome. Material: CD8+ T cells from PBMCs. The CDR3 protein is CASSLAGREQYF. The DNA for the CDR3 is TGTGCCAGCTCCCTAGCGGGGAGGGAGCAGTACTTC.